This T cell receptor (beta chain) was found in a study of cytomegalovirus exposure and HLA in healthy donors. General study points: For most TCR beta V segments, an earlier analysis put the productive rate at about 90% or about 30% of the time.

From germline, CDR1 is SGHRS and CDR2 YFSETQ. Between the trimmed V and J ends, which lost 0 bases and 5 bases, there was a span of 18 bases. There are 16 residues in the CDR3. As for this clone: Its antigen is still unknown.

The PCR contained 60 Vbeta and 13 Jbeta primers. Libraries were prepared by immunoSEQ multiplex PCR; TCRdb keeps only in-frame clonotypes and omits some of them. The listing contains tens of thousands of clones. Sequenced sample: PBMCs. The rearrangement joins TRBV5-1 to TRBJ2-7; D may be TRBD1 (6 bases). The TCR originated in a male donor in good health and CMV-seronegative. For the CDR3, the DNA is TGCGCCAGCAGCTTGGCCATAGGGGGATTCGGCGACGAGCAGTACTTC. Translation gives CASSLAIGGFGDEQYF.